A selection of T cell receptor beta chains follows, all from one sample in a study of beta chain features in type 1 diabetes. Only in-frame clones appear in the TCRdb table, and some are missing; sequencing was by immunoSEQ multiplex PCR. The sample consists of approximately 730,000 clones, over 10% of them appearing once. Sequences were obtained from naive CD4+ T cells from blood. These receptors all stem from a man younger than 30 with type 1 diabetes. Each CDR3 is given with its conserved first and last residue. The D gene is left open where the match is weak. Some rows have no size entry. The others give once, few or many, or a class for an expanded clone.

V gene: TRBV4-1
J gene: TRBJ2-2
clone size: NA
D gene: TRBD1
CDR3 protein: CASSPGDRATNTGELFF
CDR3 DNA: TGCGCCAGCAGCCCTGGGGACAGGGCGACGAACACCGGGGAGCTGTTTTTT

V gene: TRBV18
J gene: TRBJ1-5
clone size: few
D gene: NA
CDR3 protein: CASSPLSNQPQHF
CDR3 DNA: TGTGCCAGCTCACCATTGAGCAATCAGCCCCAGCATTTT

V gene: TRBV5-1
J gene: TRBJ2-6
clone size: NA
D gene: TRBD1
CDR3 protein: CASSLTGGPAGANVLTF
CDR3 DNA: TGCGCCAGCAGCTTAACAGGGGGCCCTGCTGGGGCCAACGTCCTGACTTTC

V gene: TRBV29-1
J gene: TRBJ2-5
clone size: NA
D gene: NA
CDR3 protein: CSPRDGAETQYF
CDR3 DNA: TGCAGCCCTAGGGATGGGGCCGAGACCCAGTACTTC

V gene: TRBV7-8
J gene: TRBJ2-2
clone size: NA
D gene: NA
CDR3 protein: CASSLQGSHGELFF
CDR3 DNA: TGTGCCAGCAGCTTACAGGGATCGCACGGGGAGCTGTTTTTT

V gene: TRBV2
J gene: TRBJ2-4
clone size: NA
D gene: TRBD2
CDR3 protein: CASRPTSGLIIQYF
CDR3 DNA: TGTGCCAGCAGGCCAACTAGCGGGCTTATCATTCAGTACTTC

V gene: TRBV2
J gene: TRBJ2-7
clone size: once
D gene: TRBD1
CDR3 protein: CASSELIGDRGYEQYF
CDR3 DNA: TGTGCCAGCAGTGAACTAATCGGAGACAGGGGATACGAGCAGTACTTC

V gene: TRBV29-1
J gene: TRBJ1-2
clone size: few
D gene: NA
CDR3 protein: CSAPGEGPGYGYTF
CDR3 DNA: TGCAGCGCCCCCGGCGAGGGGCCAGGATATGGCTACACCTTC

V gene: TRBV7-8
J gene: TRBJ1-1
clone size: few
D gene: NA
CDR3 protein: CASSLEGGTAEAFF
CDR3 DNA: TGTGCCAGCAGCTTAGAGGGGGGCACCGCTGAAGCTTTCTTT

V gene: TRBV10-2
J gene: TRBJ2-2
clone size: NA
D gene: NA
CDR3 protein: CASSESTTLTTGELFF
CDR3 DNA: TGCGCCAGCAGTGAGTCGACGACTCTAACGACCGGGGAGCTGTTTTTT

V gene: TRBV2
J gene: TRBJ2-1
clone size: NA
D gene: NA
CDR3 protein: CASSDRLVGGEQFF
CDR3 DNA: TGTGCCAGCAGTGATAGGCTAGTTGGGGGTGAGCAGTTCTTC

V gene: TRBV9
J gene: TRBJ2-7
clone size: few
D gene: TRBD2
CDR3 protein: CASSARAFSGGFNEQYF
CDR3 DNA: TGTGCCAGCAGCGCCCGAGCCTTTAGCGGGGGGTTCAACGAGCAGTACTTC

V gene: TRBV4-2
J gene: TRBJ2-7
clone size: NA
D gene: NA
CDR3 protein: CASSHVDRGTYEQYF
CDR3 DNA: TGTGCCAGCAGCCATGTTGACCGGGGGACCTACGAGCAGTACTTC

V gene: TRBV11-3
J gene: TRBJ1-1
clone size: NA
D gene: TRBD1
CDR3 protein: CASSLTGAEAFF
CDR3 DNA: TGTGCCAGCAGCCTGACAGGGGCTGAAGCTTTCTTT

V gene: TRBV20-1
J gene: TRBJ1-4
clone size: NA
D gene: NA
CDR3 protein: CSAPANEKLFF
CDR3 DNA: TGCAGTGCCCCTGCTAATGAAAAACTGTTTTTT

V gene: TRBV18
J gene: TRBJ2-3
clone size: NA
D gene: TRBD2
CDR3 protein: CASSPQAGGRDTQYF
CDR3 DNA: TGTGCCAGCTCACCCCAAGCGGGGGGCCGGGATACGCAGTATTTT

V gene: TRBV5-6
J gene: TRBJ2-1
clone size: NA
D gene: NA
CDR3 protein: CASSSRAAGAGTYNEQFF
CDR3 DNA: TGTGCCAGCAGCTCCCGCGCAGCCGGGGCGGGAACTTACAATGAGCAGTTCTTC

V gene: TRBV27
J gene: TRBJ2-4
clone size: NA
D gene: NA
CDR3 protein: CASRPNEAAKNIQYF
CDR3 DNA: TGTGCCAGCAGGCCGAACGAGGCGGCCAAAAACATTCAGTACTTC

V gene: TRBV7-9
J gene: TRBJ2-2
clone size: few
D gene: NA
CDR3 protein: CASSFTMPTGELFF
CDR3 DNA: TGTGCCAGCAGCTTCACAATGCCCACCGGGGAGCTGTTTTTT

V gene: TRBV7-8
J gene: TRBJ2-7
clone size: few
D gene: TRBD1
CDR3 protein: CASSPRDRGPYEQYF
CDR3 DNA: TGTGCCAGCAGCCCGAGGGACAGGGGCCCCTACGAGCAGTACTTC

V gene: TRBV7-9
J gene: TRBJ2-3
clone size: NA
D gene: TRBD1
CDR3 protein: CASSQSGQGTDTQYF
CDR3 DNA: TGTGCCAGCAGCCAGTCGGGACAGGGAACAGATACGCAGTATTTT

V gene: TRBV7-2
J gene: TRBJ1-5
clone size: NA
D gene: NA
CDR3 protein: CASSPWGHNLHF
CDR3 DNA: TGTGCCAGCAGCCCATGGGGTCATAATCTGCATTTT

V gene: TRBV30
J gene: TRBJ2-1
clone size: NA
D gene: TRBD2
CDR3 protein: CAYSGDTEQFF
CDR3 DNA: TGTGCCTACAGCGGGGATACTGAGCAGTTCTTC

V gene: TRBV7-9
J gene: TRBJ2-5
clone size: few
D gene: NA
CDR3 protein: CASSLIWGQETQYF
CDR3 DNA: TGTGCCAGCAGCTTAATATGGGGACAAGAGACCCAGTACTTC

V gene: TRBV28
J gene: TRBJ2-7
clone size: few
D gene: TRBD2
CDR3 protein: CASSLDPGLAGGPYNEQYF
CDR3 DNA: TGTGCCAGCAGTTTAGACCCCGGACTAGCGGGGGGGCCTTACAACGAGCAGTACTTC

V gene: TRBV6-6
J gene: TRBJ2-7
clone size: NA
D gene: NA
CDR3 protein: CASNWDITYEQYF
CDR3 DNA: TGTGCCAGCAACTGGGACATTACCTACGAGCAGTACTTC

V gene: TRBV11-3
J gene: TRBJ1-2
clone size: few
D gene: NA
CDR3 protein: CASSPEGSTYGYTF
CDR3 DNA: TGTGCCAGCAGCCCGGAGGGGTCAACCTATGGCTACACCTTC

V gene: TRBV5-1
J gene: TRBJ2-1
clone size: few
D gene: NA
CDR3 protein: CASSFATSAPYNEQFF
CDR3 DNA: TGCGCCAGCAGCTTCGCGACTAGTGCCCCCTACAATGAGCAGTTCTTC

V gene: TRBV7-9
J gene: TRBJ2-5
clone size: NA
D gene: NA
CDR3 protein: CASSFQTGGETQYF
CDR3 DNA: TGTGCCAGCAGCTTCCAGACCGGCGGGGAGACCCAGTACTTC

V gene: TRBV27
J gene: TRBJ2-7
clone size: NA
D gene: NA
CDR3 protein: CASGGTGVSYEQYF
CDR3 DNA: TGTGCCAGCGGAGGAACAGGCGTTTCCTACGAGCAGTACTTC

V gene: TRBV15
J gene: TRBJ2-7
clone size: NA
D gene: NA
CDR3 protein: CATSRDLASYEQYF
CDR3 DNA: TGTGCCACCAGCAGAGACTTGGCATCCTACGAGCAGTACTTC

V gene: TRBV9
J gene: TRBJ1-2
clone size: NA
D gene: TRBD1
CDR3 protein: CASSVEGGPGTGYTF
CDR3 DNA: TGTGCCAGCAGCGTAGAAGGGGGCCCGGGTACGGGCTACACCTTC

V gene: TRBV25-1
J gene: TRBJ2-7
clone size: NA
D gene: NA
CDR3 protein: CASSDGASLYEQYF
CDR3 DNA: TGTGCCAGCAGTGACGGTGCCTCCCTCTACGAGCAGTACTTC

V gene: TRBV29-1
J gene: TRBJ1-2
clone size: NA
D gene: NA
CDR3 protein: CSVEGVLSYGYTF
CDR3 DNA: TGCAGCGTGGAGGGGGTTTTAAGCTATGGCTACACCTTC

V gene: TRBV14
J gene: TRBJ2-3
clone size: NA
D gene: TRBD2
CDR3 protein: CASSQDMAGGTTDTQYF
CDR3 DNA: TGTGCCAGCAGCCAAGATATGGCGGGGGGGACCACAGATACGCAGTATTTT

V gene: TRBV29-1
J gene: TRBJ2-1
clone size: few
D gene: TRBD1
CDR3 protein: CSVESGTGYEQFF
CDR3 DNA: TGCAGCGTTGAGTCCGGGACAGGGTATGAGCAGTTCTTC

V gene: TRBV9
J gene: TRBJ1-4
clone size: NA
D gene: NA
CDR3 protein: CASSVDPGMEKLFF
CDR3 DNA: TGTGCCAGCAGCGTAGACCCAGGGATGGAAAAACTGTTTTTT

V gene: TRBV7-9
J gene: TRBJ1-1
clone size: NA
D gene: NA
CDR3 protein: CASSEGSGGSTEAFF
CDR3 DNA: TGTGCCAGCAGCGAGGGGAGCGGAGGGTCCACTGAAGCTTTCTTT

V gene: TRBV7-3
J gene: TRBJ2-2
clone size: few
D gene: NA
CDR3 protein: CASSQPGVTGELFF
CDR3 DNA: TGTGCCAGCAGCCAACCAGGGGTAACCGGGGAGCTGTTTTTT

V gene: TRBV29-1
J gene: TRBJ2-2
clone size: NA
D gene: NA
CDR3 protein: CSVEDAGNTGELFF
CDR3 DNA: TGCAGCGTTGAAGATGCAGGGAACACCGGGGAGCTGTTTTTT

V gene: TRBV18
J gene: TRBJ1-5
clone size: NA
D gene: NA
CDR3 protein: CASSGDGNQPQHF
CDR3 DNA: TGTGCCAGCTCCGGGGATGGCAATCAGCCCCAGCATTTT

V gene: TRBV30
J gene: TRBJ2-2
clone size: few
D gene: NA
CDR3 protein: CAISWGWGTGELFF
CDR3 DNA: TGTGCCATCTCGTGGGGCTGGGGGACCGGGGAGCTGTTTTTT

V gene: TRBV6-1
J gene: TRBJ2-5
clone size: NA
D gene: TRBD2
CDR3 protein: CASTKTLAGKETQYF
CDR3 DNA: TGTGCCAGCACGAAGACACTAGCGGGGAAAGAGACCCAGTACTTC

V gene: TRBV14
J gene: TRBJ2-7
clone size: NA
D gene: NA
CDR3 protein: CASSPARLSYEQYF
CDR3 DNA: TGTGCCAGCAGCCCCGCGAGGTTGTCCTACGAGCAGTACTTC